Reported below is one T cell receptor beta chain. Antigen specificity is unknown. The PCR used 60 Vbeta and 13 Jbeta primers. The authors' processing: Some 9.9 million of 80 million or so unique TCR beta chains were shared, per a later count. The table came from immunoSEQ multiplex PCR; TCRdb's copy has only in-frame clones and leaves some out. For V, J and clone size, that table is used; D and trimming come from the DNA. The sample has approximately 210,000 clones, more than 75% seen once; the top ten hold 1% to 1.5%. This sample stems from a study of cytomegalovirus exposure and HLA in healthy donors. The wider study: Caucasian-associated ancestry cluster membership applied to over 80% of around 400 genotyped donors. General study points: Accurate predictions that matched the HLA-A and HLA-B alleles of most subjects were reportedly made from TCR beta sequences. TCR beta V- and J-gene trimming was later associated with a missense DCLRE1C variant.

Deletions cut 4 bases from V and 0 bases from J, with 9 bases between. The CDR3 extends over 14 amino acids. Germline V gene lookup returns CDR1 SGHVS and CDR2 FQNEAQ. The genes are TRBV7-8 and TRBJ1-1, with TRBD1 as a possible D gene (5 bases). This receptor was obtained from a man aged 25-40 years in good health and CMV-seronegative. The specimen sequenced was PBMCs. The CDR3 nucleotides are TGTGCCAGCAGCTCCCCGGGGGTGAACACTGAAGCTTTCTTT. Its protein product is CASSSPGVNTEAFF.